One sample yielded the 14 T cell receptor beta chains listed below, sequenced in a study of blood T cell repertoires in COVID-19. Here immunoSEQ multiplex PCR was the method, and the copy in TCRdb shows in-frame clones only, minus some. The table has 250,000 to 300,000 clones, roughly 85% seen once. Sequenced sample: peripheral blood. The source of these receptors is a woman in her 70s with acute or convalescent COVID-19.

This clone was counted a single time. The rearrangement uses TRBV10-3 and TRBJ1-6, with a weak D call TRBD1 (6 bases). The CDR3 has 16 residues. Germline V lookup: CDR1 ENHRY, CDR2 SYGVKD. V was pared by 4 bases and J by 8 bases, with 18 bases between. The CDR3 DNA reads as TGTGCCATCAGTGGGGGTTTAGGACAGTCCCATTCACCCCTCCACTTT. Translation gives CAISGGLGQSHSPLHF.

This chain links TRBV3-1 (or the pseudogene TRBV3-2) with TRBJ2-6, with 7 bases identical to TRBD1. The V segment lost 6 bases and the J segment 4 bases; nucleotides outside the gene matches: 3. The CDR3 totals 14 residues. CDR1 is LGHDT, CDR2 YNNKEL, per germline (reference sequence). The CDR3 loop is CASRRQGGANVLTF. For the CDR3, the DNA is TGTGCCAGCAGACGACAGGGAGGGGCCAACGTCCTGACTTTC.

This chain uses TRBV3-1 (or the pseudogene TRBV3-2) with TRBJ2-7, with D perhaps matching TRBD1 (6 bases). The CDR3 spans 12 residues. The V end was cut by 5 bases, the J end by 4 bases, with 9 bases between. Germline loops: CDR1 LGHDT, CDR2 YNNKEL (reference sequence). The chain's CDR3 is CASSTGQYEQYF. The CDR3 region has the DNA TGTGCCAGCAGCACCGGACAGTACGAGCAGTACTTC.

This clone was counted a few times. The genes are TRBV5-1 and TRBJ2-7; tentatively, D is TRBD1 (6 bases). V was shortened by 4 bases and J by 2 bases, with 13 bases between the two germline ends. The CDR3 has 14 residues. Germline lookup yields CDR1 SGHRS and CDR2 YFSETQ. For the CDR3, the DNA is TGCGCCAGCAGCCGAACGACAGGCGCCTACGAGCAGTACTTC. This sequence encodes CASSRTTGAYEQYF.

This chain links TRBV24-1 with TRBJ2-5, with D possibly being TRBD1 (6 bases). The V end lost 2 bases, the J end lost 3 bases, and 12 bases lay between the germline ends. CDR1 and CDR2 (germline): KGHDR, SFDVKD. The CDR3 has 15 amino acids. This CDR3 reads CATSDYEAGEETQYF. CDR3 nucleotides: TGTGCCACCAGTGATTATGAGGCAGGGGAAGAGACCCAGTACTTC.

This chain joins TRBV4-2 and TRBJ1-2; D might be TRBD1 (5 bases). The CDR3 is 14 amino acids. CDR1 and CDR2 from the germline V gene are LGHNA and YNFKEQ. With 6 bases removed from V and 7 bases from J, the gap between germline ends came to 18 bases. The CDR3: CASRTWGGKGGYTF. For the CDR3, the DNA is TGTGCCAGCAGAACCTGGGGGGGGAAAGGTGGCTACACCTTC.

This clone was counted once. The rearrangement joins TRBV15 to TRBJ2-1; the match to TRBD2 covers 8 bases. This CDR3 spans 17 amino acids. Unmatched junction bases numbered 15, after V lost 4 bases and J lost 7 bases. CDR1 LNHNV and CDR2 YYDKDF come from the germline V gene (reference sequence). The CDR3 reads CATSKSLVGTSRNEQFF. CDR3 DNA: TGTGCCACCAGCAAAAGTTTAGTCGGGACTAGTAGGAATGAGCAGTTCTTC.

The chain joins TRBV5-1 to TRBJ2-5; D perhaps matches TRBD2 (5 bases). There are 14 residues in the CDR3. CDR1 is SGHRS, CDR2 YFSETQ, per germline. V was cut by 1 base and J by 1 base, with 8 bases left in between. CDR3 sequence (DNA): TGCGCCAGCAGCTTGAATGGAGGCCAAGAGACCCAGTACTTC. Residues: CASSLNGGQETQYF.

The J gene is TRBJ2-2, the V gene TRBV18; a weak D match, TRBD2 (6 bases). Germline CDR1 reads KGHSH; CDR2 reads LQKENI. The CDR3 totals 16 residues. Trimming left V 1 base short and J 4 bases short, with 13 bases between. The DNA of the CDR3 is TGTGCCAGCTCACCACGGGTTCTAGCGTCCACCGGGGAGCTGTTTTTT. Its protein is CASSPRVLASTGELFF.

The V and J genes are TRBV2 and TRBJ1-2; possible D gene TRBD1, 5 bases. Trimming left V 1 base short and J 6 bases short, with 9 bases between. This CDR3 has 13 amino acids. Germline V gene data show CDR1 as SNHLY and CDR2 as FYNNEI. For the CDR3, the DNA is TGTGCCAGCAGTGAAGGACAGAAACATGGCTACACCTTC. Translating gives CASSEGQKHGYTF.

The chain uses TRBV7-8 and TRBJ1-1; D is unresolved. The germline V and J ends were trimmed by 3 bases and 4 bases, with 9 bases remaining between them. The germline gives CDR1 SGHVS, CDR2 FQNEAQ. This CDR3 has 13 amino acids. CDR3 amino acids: CASSLVQITEAFF. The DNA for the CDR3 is TGTGCCAGCAGCTTGGTACAGATCACTGAAGCTTTCTTT.

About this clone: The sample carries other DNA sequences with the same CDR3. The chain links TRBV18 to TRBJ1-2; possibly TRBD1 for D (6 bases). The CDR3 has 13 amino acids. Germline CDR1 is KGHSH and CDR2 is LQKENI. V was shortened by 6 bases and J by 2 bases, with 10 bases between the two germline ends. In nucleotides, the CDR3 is TGTGCCAGCTCTCCCGACAGGAACTATGGCTACACCTTC. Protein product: CASSPDRNYGYTF.

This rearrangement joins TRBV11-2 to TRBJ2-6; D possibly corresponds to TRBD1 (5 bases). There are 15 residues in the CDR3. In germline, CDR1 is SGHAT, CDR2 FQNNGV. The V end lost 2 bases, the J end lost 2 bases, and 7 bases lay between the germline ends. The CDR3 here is CASSLSRAGANVLTF. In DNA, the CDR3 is TGTGCCAGCAGCTTAAGCAGGGCTGGGGCCAACGTCCTGACTTTC.

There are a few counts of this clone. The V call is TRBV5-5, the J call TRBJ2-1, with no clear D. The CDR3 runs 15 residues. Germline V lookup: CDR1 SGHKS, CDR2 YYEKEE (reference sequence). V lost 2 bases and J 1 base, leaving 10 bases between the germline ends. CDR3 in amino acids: CASSLAPYSYNEQFF. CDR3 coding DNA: TGTGCCAGCAGCTTAGCCCCCTATTCCTACAATGAGCAGTTCTTC. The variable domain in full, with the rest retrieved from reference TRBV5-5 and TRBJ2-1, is DAGVTQSPTHLIKTRGQQVTLRCSPISGHKSVSWYQQVLGQGPQFIFQYYEKEERGRGNFPDRFSARQFPNYSSELNVNALLLGDSALYLCASSLAPYSYNEQFFGPGTRLTVL.